Listed below are T cell receptor beta chains from one sample, sequenced in a study of CD8+CD57+ T cells in acquired aplastic anemia. TCRdb passed the reads through MiXCR, listing each CDR3 protein once. The sample lists 400,000 to 450,000 distinct CDR3 sequences; 65% to 80% were seen once. The sequenced material came from sorted CD4+, CD8+, or CD8+CD57+ T cells (not recorded which) from PBMCs. These TCRs come from a human donor in good health, serving as a control. The CDR3 runs from the conserved cysteine through the conserved F or W. A D gene is named only where the DNA matches it firmly. The listing skips clone size in some rows; elsewhere it reads once, few, many or a size class.

NA	TRBV7-3	TRBJ1-2	TRBD1	TGCGCCAGCAGTTGGACAGGGTCTACCTATGGCTACACCTTC	CASSWTGSTYGYTF
few	TRBV18	TRBJ1-1	TRBD1	TGTGCCAGCTCACCCCCGGGACAGGACCGAATGAACACTGAAGCTTTCTTT	CASSPPGQDRMNTEAFF
NA	TRBV7-3	TRBJ1-6	NA	TGTGCCAGCAGCTCTGAGGGGCCGGGCACCGGGCCCACGCACTTT	CASSSEGPGTGPTHF
NA	TRBV7-2	TRBJ2-5	NA	TGTGCCAGCAGCCGGGGGGCCCAAGAGACCCAGAACTTCTACTTC	CASSRGAQETQNFYF
NA	TRBV9	TRBJ2-5	NA	TGTGCCAGCAGCGTAGCTCCAGAATCGGAGACCCAGTACTTC	CASSVAPESETQYF
NA	TRBV2	TRBJ2-5	TRBD1	TGTGCCAGCAGGGGTGGACAGGGTGGTGAGACCCAGTACTTC	CASRGGQGGETQYF
NA	TRBV2	TRBJ1-5	NA	TGTGCCAGCCGACAGACCACCGAAGATCAGCCCCAGCATTTT	CASRQTTEDQPQHF
NA	TRBV5-1	TRBJ2-7	NA	TGTGCCAGCAGCCAAGGACAGTTGGCATACGAGCAGTACTTC	CASSQGQLAYEQYF
once	TRBV20-1	TRBJ2-5	TRBD2	TGCAGTGCTAGAGATCGGGGGGGACGTATGACCCAGTACTTC	CSARDRGGRMTQYF
many	TRBV30	TRBJ1-3	TRBD1	TGTGCCAGGACAGGCGCTTCTGGAAACACCATATATTTT	CARTGASGNTIYF
NA	TRBV10-3	TRBJ2-5	NA	TGTGCCATCAGTGAGGGCAGGCAAGCACCCCAGTACTTC	CAISEGRQAPQYF
NA	TRBV20-1	TRBJ2-3	TRBD1	TGCAGTGCTAGAGGGTTGGGACAGGGGAGGGCAGATACGCAGTATTTT	CSARGLGQGRADTQYF
NA	TRBV7-6	TRBJ1-1	NA	TGTGCCAGCAGCAGTGACGAGGACTCCTACGAGCAGTACTTCTTT	CASSSDEDSYEQYFF
NA	TRBV19	TRBJ1-1	NA	TGTGCCAATAATAGGGGGGCGGCCACATATACGCAGTATTTTTTT	CANNRGAATYTQYFF
NA	TRBV29-1	TRBJ1-2	NA	TGCAGCGTTGAAGAGGCGGGGGGCTTTGGCTACACCTTC	CSVEEAGGFGYTF
NA	TRBV5-1	TRBJ1-1	NA	TGCGCCAGCAGCAAAACGCAAGGGCCGACTGAAGCTTTCTTT	CASSKTQGPTEAFF
NA	TRBV6-5	TRBJ2-3	NA	TGTGCCAGCAGTAAGGCTGGGCGGGGCTCTTCCTGGGGGACAGATACGCAGTATTTT	CASSKAGRGSSWGTDTQYF
NA	TRBV30	TRBJ1-4	NA	TGTGCCCACGGGCAGGAAGGTGCTAATGAAAAACTGTTTTTT	CAHGQEGANEKLFF
NA	TRBV5-6	TRBJ2-7	NA	TGTGCCAGCAGCCCCCTCATGGGTAACGAGCAGTACTTC	CASSPLMGNEQYF
NA	TRBV9	TRBJ2-2	NA	TGTGCCAGCAGCGTAGCGGTCGGGGAGCTGTTTTTT	CASSVAVGELFF
many	TRBV7-3	TRBJ2-3	NA	TGTGCCAGCAGCCGAATTCCCACAGATACGCAGTATTTT	CASSRIPTDTQYF
many	TRBV3-1	TRBJ2-1	TRBD2	TGTGCCAGCAGCCAGGGCGGGGGGCATGCCTACAATGAGCAGTTCTTC	CASSQGGGHAYNEQFF
once	TRBV29-1	TRBJ2-3	TRBD2	TGCGGCGGGGCCGGGACTAGCGATGGAAGCACAGATACGCAGTATTTT	CGGAGTSDGSTDTQYF
NA	TRBV5-1	TRBJ2-7	TRBD1	TGCGCCAGTACACAGGGGGCTTGGTATGAGCAGTACTTC	CASTQGAWYEQYF
NA	TRBV7-9	TRBJ2-1	NA	TGTGCTAGCAGCTTGACGGGGAGGAACAATGAGCAGTTCTTC	CASSLTGRNNEQFF
NA	TRBV7-2	TRBJ2-7	NA	TGTGCCAGCAGCTTAGGGAGGCGGTACTTC	CASSLGRRYF
many	TRBV29-1	TRBJ2-2	TRBD2	TGCAGCGTTGAAGTAGCGGGGGGGACCGGGGAGCTGTTTTTT	CSVEVAGGTGELFF
NA	TRBV2	TRBJ2-7	TRBD2	TGTGCCAGCAGTGATGGAGGGACTAGCGACGAGCAGTACTTC	CASSDGGTSDEQYF
many	TRBV20-1	TRBJ1-3	NA	TGCAGTGCTAGTCTAGACTCTGGAAACACCATATATTTT	CSASLDSGNTIYF
NA	TRBV7-9	TRBJ1-6	NA	NA	CASRGRRPSTSPQHF
NA	TRBV2	TRBJ2-7	TRBD2	TGTGCCAGCAGGTCTAGCGGGGGCCTGCCCCACGAACAGCACTTC	CASRSSGGLPHEQHF
many	TRBV20-1	TRBJ2-1	TRBD2	TGCAGTGCTAGAGAGACTAGCGGGGGGCCGAGCGAGCAGTTCTTC	CSARETSGGPSEQFF
NA	TRBV20-1	TRBJ1-5	NA	TGCAGTGCTAGTGCCACGAACACCGATCAGCCCCAGCATTTT	CSASATNTDQPQHF
NA	TRBV7-2	TRBJ1-1	NA	TGTGCCAGCAGCTTAGCTATGGGGGTAGGGGGGCATGACACTGGAGCTTTCTTT	CASSLAMGVGGHDTGAFF
NA	TRBV20-1	TRBJ2-3	NA	TGCAGTGCCAGGTATCCTAAAACACATACGCAGTATTTT	CSARYPKTHTQYF
NA	TRBV19	TRBJ2-6	TRBD2	TGTGCCAGTAGTCTAGGGGAGGGTGGGGTAGATGTCCTGACTTTC	CASSLGEGGVDVLTF
many	TRBV25-1	TRBJ2-7	NA	TGTGCCAGCAGTGAATATCACCGGGACATCGCCTACGAGCAGTACTTC	CASSEYHRDIAYEQYF
many	TRBV12-3/TRBV12-4	TRBJ1-2	NA	TGTGCCAGCAGTTTCGGGGCGGTCTATGGTGGCTACACCTTC	CASSFGAVYGGYTF
many	TRBV6-2/TRBV6-3	TRBJ2-5	NA	TGTGCCAGCAGTTACTCGAGTCGGGAGACCCAGTACTTC	CASSYSSRETQYF